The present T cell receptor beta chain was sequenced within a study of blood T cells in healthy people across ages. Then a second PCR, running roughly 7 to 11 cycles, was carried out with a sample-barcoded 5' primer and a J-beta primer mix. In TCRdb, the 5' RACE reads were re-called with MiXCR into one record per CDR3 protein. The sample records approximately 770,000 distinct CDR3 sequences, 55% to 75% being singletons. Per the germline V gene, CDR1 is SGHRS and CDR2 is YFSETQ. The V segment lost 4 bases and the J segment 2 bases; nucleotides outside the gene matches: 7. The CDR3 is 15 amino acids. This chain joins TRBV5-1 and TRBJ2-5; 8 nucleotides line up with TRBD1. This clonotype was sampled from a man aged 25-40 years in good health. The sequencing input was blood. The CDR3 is CASSGRGLPQETQYF. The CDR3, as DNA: TGCGCCAGCAGCGGCAGGGGGCTACCTCAAGAGACCCAGTACTTC.